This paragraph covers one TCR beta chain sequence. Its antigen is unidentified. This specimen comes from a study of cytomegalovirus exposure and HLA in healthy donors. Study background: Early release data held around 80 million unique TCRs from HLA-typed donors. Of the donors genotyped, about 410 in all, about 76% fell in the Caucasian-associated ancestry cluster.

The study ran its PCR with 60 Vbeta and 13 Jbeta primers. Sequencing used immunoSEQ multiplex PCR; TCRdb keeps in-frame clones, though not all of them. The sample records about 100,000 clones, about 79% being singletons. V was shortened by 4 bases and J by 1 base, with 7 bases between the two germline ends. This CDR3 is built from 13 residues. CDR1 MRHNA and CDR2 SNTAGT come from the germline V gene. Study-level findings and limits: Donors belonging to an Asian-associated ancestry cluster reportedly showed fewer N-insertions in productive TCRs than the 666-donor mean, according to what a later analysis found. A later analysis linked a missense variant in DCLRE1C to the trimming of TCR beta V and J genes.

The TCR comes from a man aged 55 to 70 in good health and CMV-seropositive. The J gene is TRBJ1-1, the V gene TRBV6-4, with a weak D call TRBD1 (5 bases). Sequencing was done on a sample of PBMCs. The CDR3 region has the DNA TGTGCCAGCAGTGCGGGGGAGAACACTGAAGCTTTCTTT. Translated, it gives CASSAGENTEAFF.